This TCR beta chain was identified during a study of early T cells in non-severe SARS-CoV-2 infection. In the study overall: Bulk RNA isolated from unsorted whole blood underwent sequencing; chains were not paired.

This CDR3 has 14 amino acids. Germline V gene lookup returns CDR1 ENHRY and CDR2 SYGVKD. V lost 4 bases, J lost 0 bases, and 9 bases lay in between. This clonotype appeared many times. Its specificity is not known. Each single cDNA molecule received a unique molecular identifier. MiXCR, applied by TCRdb to the 5' RACE reads, yields one record per CDR3 protein. The sample holds roughly 60,000 distinct CDR3 sequences, approximately 5.6% seen once. Overall study findings and caveats: Sequences matched to VDJdb favored anti-spike CD8 responses, while private and CD4 specificities were missed.

The source of this sequence is an adult who was a healthcare worker with PCR-confirmed SARS-CoV-2 infection or an uninfected control (not recorded which). The chain joins TRBV10-3 to TRBJ1-1; D is ambiguous. The sequenced material came from whole blood. The CDR3 sequence is CAISAWLMNTEAFF. The CDR3 region has the DNA TGTGCCATCAGTGCGTGGCTCATGAACACTGAAGCTTTCTTT.